A selection of T cell receptor beta chains follows, all from one sample in a study of blood T cell repertoires in COVID-19. The assay was immunoSEQ multiplex PCR, and TCRdb's table has in-frame clones only and misses some. Among some 150,000 clones listed, 83% were seen once. The sample comprised peripheral blood. The receptors stem from a woman in her fifties or sixties with COVID-19, enrolled during active disease. CDR3s include the opening cysteine and the closing phenylalanine or tryptophan. Fields, in order: V gene, J gene, CDR3 protein.

>TRBV19|TRBJ2-5
CASRKDRETQYF
>TRBV7-9|TRBJ1-2
CASSPDGGAYYGYTF
>TRBV2|TRBJ1-2
CASSEASGDFGGYTF
>TRBV18|TRBJ2-2
CASSPGTGGLTGELFF
>TRBV7-8|TRBJ1-4
CASSYRGGPNEKLFF
>TRBV9|TRBJ1-1
CASSPLTEAFF
>TRBV30|TRBJ2-1
CAWTTGSGNEQFF
>TRBV2|TRBJ1-6
CASSRDSQAPLHF
>TRBV5-1|TRBJ2-2
CASTQGNTGELFF
>TRBV18|TRBJ1-1
CASSPRGGEMNTEAFF
>TRBV30|TRBJ2-3
CAWTSGHSTDTQYF
>TRBV6-5|TRBJ1-2
CASSTGSNYGYTF
>TRBV7-9|TRBJ1-2
CASSLALLDRVENGYTF
>TRBV4-2|TRBJ2-1
CASSQVGYNEQFF
>TRBV5-6|TRBJ2-1
CASSRSRDRDGMNEQFF
>TRBV5-1|TRBJ1-1
CASSYTGTGNTEAFF
>TRBV5-1|TRBJ1-4
CASSLGTYRSEKLFF
>TRBV7-2|TRBJ1-2
CASSFPPLYGYTF
>TRBV2|TRBJ1-3
CASRGAVGRGNTIYF
>TRBV19|TRBJ1-5
CARGGPWAFDQPQHF
>TRBV19|TRBJ2-7
CASSTTSRYEQYF
>TRBV25-1|TRBJ1-1
CASSEADRGSTEAFF
>TRBV5-6|TRBJ1-3
CASSSFGDRVAGNTIYF
>TRBV6-5|TRBJ1-1
CASMDHRKGNTEAFF
>TRBV3-1/TRBV3-2|TRBJ1-3
CASSPIGQGAGNTIYF
>TRBV7-9|TRBJ1-1
CASSRYLVGASTEAFF
>TRBV5-1|TRBJ1-2
CASSPGGGPSGYTF
>TRBV5-4|TRBJ1-3
CASSLGQGLSGNTIYF
>TRBV10-1|TRBJ2-7
CASSESTPAAEQYF
>TRBV14|TRBJ2-5
CASSQTSGRIQETQYF
>TRBV4-1|TRBJ1-2
CASSQDEGNYGYTF
>TRBV5-8|TRBJ2-1
CASLRSAYNEQFF
>TRBV19|TRBJ2-1
CATGQGSYNEQFF
>TRBV5-1|TRBJ2-7
CASSQQVSSSEQYF
>TRBV18|TRBJ2-3
CASSPAAAYTDTQYF
>TRBV2|TRBJ2-1
CASSETGGPWNEQFF
>TRBV7-3|TRBJ1-2
CASSLNSAGGVGYTF
>TRBV29-1|TRBJ1-3
CSVVVELQGTIYF
>TRBV29-1|TRBJ1-2
CSVPQGNQGFQGYTF
>TRBV5-5|TRBJ1-2
CASRKGLSGEAGYTF
>TRBV10-1|TRBJ1-4
CATQDGLNEKLFF
>TRBV5-6|TRBJ2-2
CASRTRAGVLGTGELFF
>TRBV6-5|TRBJ1-4
CASSGRWGEGEKLFF
>TRBV30|TRBJ1-2
CACNRDTQANYGYTF
>TRBV6-5|TRBJ2-1
CASSYGGTAYNEQFF
>TRBV18|TRBJ2-1
CASSPLLKDTAYNEQFF
>TRBV10-3|TRBJ2-1
CAISGANEQFF
>TRBV10-3|TRBJ2-1
CAIRGTSAYNEQFF
>TRBV5-6|TRBJ1-5
CASSESYRPNQPQHF
>TRBV19|TRBJ1-5
CASSGVNSNQPQHF
>TRBV11-3|TRBJ2-1
CASSSGGYNEQFF
>TRBV3-1/TRBV3-2|TRBJ1-3
CASSQDPGNTIYF
>TRBV9|TRBJ1-2
CASSVDRGNYGYTF
>TRBV27|TRBJ1-2
CASSFLSTGLDGYTF
>TRBV12-3/TRBV12-4|TRBJ1-1
CASRPDRDTEAFF
>TRBV3-1/TRBV3-2|TRBJ2-3
CASSQLALLKDTQYF